Sequencing of this TCR beta chain was carried out in a study of blood T cell repertoires in COVID-19. As processed by the authors: The authors estimated nucleated cell counts from reference gene primer amplification. Repertoires were generated with immunoSEQ multiplex PCR, while TCRdb's copy carries only in-frame clones and drops some. From that table come the V and J calls and clone size; the DNA was used to work out D and trimming. The data show about 200,000 clones, with over 80% seen just once and around 26% held by the top ten. The source is a man in his forties or fifties with acute or convalescent COVID-19. The material sequenced was peripheral blood.

DNA for the CDR3: TGTGCCAGTACCAGGACAGAAATGAACACTGAAGCTTTCTTT. Encoded protein: CASTRTEMNTEAFF. V and J are TRBV19 and TRBJ1-1; perhaps TRBD1 as D (6 bases). V was cut by 7 bases and J by 0 bases, with 12 bases left in between. CDR1 is LNHDA and CDR2 is SQIVND in the germline V gene (reference sequence). CDR3 length: 14 amino acids.